This T cell receptor (beta chain) was identified in a study of blood T cell repertoires in COVID-19. As for the study in general: Specimens from acute and convalescent COVID-19 originated in the United States, Italy and Spain.

While infection was still active, Seattle patients were enrolled and then followed longitudinally. CDR1 and CDR2 from the germline V gene are SGHTA and FQGNSA. Between the trimmed V and J ends, which lost 1 base and 4 bases, there was a span of 11 bases. The CDR3 extends over 14 amino acids. As originally analysed: How many nucleated cells were present was estimated from reference gene primer amplification. Clones were read by immunoSEQ multiplex PCR, and TCRdb kept only the in-frame ones, dropping some. V, J and clone size reflect that table, while D and trimming were determined from the DNA. The data show about 160,000 clones, about four fifths seen once. As to this clone: Other DNA sequences in the sample encode the same CDR3.

The receptor was isolated from a woman aged 60-75 years with COVID-19, enrolled during active disease. The sample taken for sequencing was peripheral blood. This chain connects TRBV7-2 to TRBJ2-7; D is possibly TRBD2 (6 bases). CDR3 protein: CASSLVGGTYEQYF. CDR3 DNA sequence: TGTGCCAGCAGCTTAGTGGGGGGAACGTACGAGCAGTACTTC.